The 9 T cell receptor beta chains in this list originate from one sample, sequenced in a study of cytotoxic CD8 clonotypes in ibrutinib-treated CLL. This table comes from immunoSEQ multiplex PCR, and its TCRdb copy is limited to in-frame clones, with some not included. Altogether about 22,000 clones are present, around 80% being singletons, with the ten largest covering approximately 7.8%. The material was PBMCs, obtained before ibrutinib treatment. All receptors come from a human donor with chronic lymphocytic leukemia.

This clone was seen a single time. V and J are TRBV10-3 and TRBJ1-3, with TRBD1 identical over 9 bases. Germline trimming cut 2 bases from V and 3 bases from J; bases unmatched to any gene: 5. The CDR3 is 16 amino acids. Germline lookup yields CDR1 ENHRY and CDR2 SYGVKD. Here the CDR3 DNA reads TGTGCCATCAGTGAGCCCGGGACAGGGCTTGGAAACACCATATATTTT. Its protein is CAISEPGTGLGNTIYF.

The rearrangement links TRBV4-3 to TRBJ2-6, with D unclear. Deletions cut 0 bases from V and 0 bases from J, with 6 bases between. The CDR3 length is 16 residues. CDR1 is LGHNA and CDR2 is YSLEER in the germline V gene. CDR3 region: CASSQDGYSGANVLTF. Here the CDR3 DNA reads TGCGCCAGCAGCCAAGATGGCTACTCTGGGGCCAACGTCCTGACTTTC.

The genes are TRBV4-2 and TRBJ1-5, with TRBD1 as a possible D gene (6 bases). V gave up 4 bases and J gave up 7 bases, with 14 bases separating them. The germline CDR1 and CDR2 sequences are LGHNA and YNFKEQ. The CDR3 extends over 14 amino acids. Here the CDR3 DNA reads TGTGCCAGCAGCCGAGGGGGAACGGGACAGCCCCAGCATTTT. It specifies CASSRGGTGQPQHF.

The J gene is TRBJ2-7, the V gene TRBV6-6; 9 bases are a match to TRBD2. The junction had 10 bases not matched to a gene; V was cut back by 6 bases and J by 4 bases. Germline CDR1 and CDR2: MNHNY and SVGAGI (reference sequence). This CDR3 is 15 amino acids long. In nucleotides, the CDR3 is TGTGCCAGCAGCAGGCGGGAGGGACTGGATTACGAGCAGTACTTC. As protein: CASSRREGLDYEQYF.

With respect to this clone: Different DNA sequences within this sample yield the same CDR3. The genes are TRBV28 and TRBJ2-7; D not certain. CDR1 is MDHEN and CDR2 is SYDVKM in the germline V gene. The germline V and J ends were trimmed by 6 bases and 4 bases, with 4 bases remaining between them. The CDR3 is made up of 10 amino acids. The CDR3 coding sequence is TGTGCCAGCAGCCTTTACGAGCAGTACTTC. It yields the protein CASSLYEQYF.

This clone was picked up a small number of times. The chain has TRBV6-6 and TRBJ1-1; 9 positions match TRBD1. This CDR3 comprises 16 residues. Germline assignment: CDR1 MNHNY and CDR2 SVGAGI (reference sequence). The V gene end was trimmed by 7 bases and the J gene end by 4 bases; junction bases not matched to a gene: 13. Here the CDR3 DNA reads TGTGCCAGCAAACCTCCTCAGGGACAGGGATTCACTGAAGCTTTCTTT. This sequence encodes CASKPPQGQGFTEAFF.

This clone was seen more than once but under ten times. The chain links TRBV6-4 to TRBJ1-3; no clear D. CDR1 MRHNA and CDR2 SNTAGT come from the germline V gene. The CDR3 has 13 amino acids. V dropped 7 bases and J dropped 3 bases, with 10 bases sitting between them. CDR3 in DNA: TGTGCCAGCACCTTATCGCATGGAAACACCATATATTTT. It encodes CASTLSHGNTIYF.

The table lists this clone with a few counts. The chain links TRBV5-1 to TRBJ2-1; D not resolved. Trimming removed 2 bases at V and 0 bases at J, with 12 bases between. Germline loops: CDR1 SGHRS, CDR2 YFSETQ. CDR3 size: 16 residues. The CDR3 loop is CASSLDGWDSYNEQFF. The CDR3 region has the DNA TGCGCCAGCAGCTTAGACGGGTGGGACTCCTACAATGAGCAGTTCTTC.

This clone was counted a few times. The chain combines TRBV7-8 with TRBJ1-3; D may be TRBD1 (5 bases). Germline values: CDR1 SGHVS, CDR2 FQNEAQ. The V end was cut by 3 bases, the J end by 4 bases, with 13 bases between. The length of the CDR3 is 15 residues. This CDR3 reads CASSFIGQGGNTIYF. CDR3 nucleotides: TGTGCCAGCAGCTTCATAGGGCAGGGAGGAAACACCATATATTTT.